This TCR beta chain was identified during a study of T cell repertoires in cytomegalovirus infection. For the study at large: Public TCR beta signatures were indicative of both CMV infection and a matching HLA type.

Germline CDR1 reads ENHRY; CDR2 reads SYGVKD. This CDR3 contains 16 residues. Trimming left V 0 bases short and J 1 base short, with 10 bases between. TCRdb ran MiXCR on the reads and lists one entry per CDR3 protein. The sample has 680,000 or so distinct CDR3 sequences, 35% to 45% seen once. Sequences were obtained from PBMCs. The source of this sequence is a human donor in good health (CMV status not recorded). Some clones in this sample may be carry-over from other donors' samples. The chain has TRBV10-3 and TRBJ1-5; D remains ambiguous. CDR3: CAISESEGLSNQPQHF. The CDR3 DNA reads TGTGCCATCAGTGAGTCCGAGGGATTAAGCAATCAGCCCCAGCATTTT.